This T cell receptor beta chain was observed in a study of cytomegalovirus exposure and HLA in healthy donors. The V segment lost 4 bases and the J segment 1 base; nucleotides outside the gene matches: 5. From germline, CDR1 is SGHTA and CDR2 FQGTGA. CDR3 length: 15 amino acids. PCR used 60 Vbeta primers and 13 Jbeta primers. The assay was immunoSEQ multiplex PCR, and TCRdb's table has in-frame clones only and misses some. The data contain around 180,000 clones, roughly 87% of them seen just once; the ten biggest clones take up about 0.5%. This receptor was taken from a woman aged 50 to 60 in good health and CMV-seronegative. The genes are TRBV7-3 and TRBJ2-3; 7 bases fit TRBD1. The sequenced sample was PBMCs. CDR3 loop: CASSSGQLGTDTQYF. As DNA, the CDR3 is TGTGCCAGCAGCTCGGGACAGTTGGGCACAGATACGCAGTATTTT.